This entry features one T cell receptor (beta chain) sequence. Trimming at V came to 10 bases and at J to 3 bases, leaving 11 bases not matched to a gene. CDR3 size: 16 residues. Germline V lookup: CDR1 SEHNR, CDR2 FQNEAQ (reference sequence). Researchers ran the PCR with 60 Vbeta and 13 Jbeta primers. Data came from immunoSEQ multiplex PCR; TCRdb stores just in-frame clones and leaves some out. The table has 100,000 to 150,000 clones, about 76% seen once. The sample is drawn from a study of cytomegalovirus exposure and HLA in healthy donors. This receptor was taken from a man younger than 30 in good health and CMV-seronegative. The chain couples TRBV7-9 to TRBJ2-2, with TRBD1 matching over 10 bases. Specimen: PBMCs. Here the CDR3 reads CATNDRGRLDTGELFF. CDR3 DNA sequence: TGTGCCACCAACGACAGGGGGCGCTTGGACACCGGGGAGCTGTTTTTT.